These 14 T cell receptor beta chains were sequenced from one sample in a study of regulatory T cells in long-lasting Graves disease. Investigators prepared the TCR beta libraries by applying iRepertoire HTBI primers and Arm-PCR of CDR3 regions. TCRdb used MiXCR to reprocess the multiplex PCR reads, holding one entry per CDR3 protein. In the table there are about 430,000 distinct CDR3 sequences, about 15% of which are singletons. The time point: newly diagnosed GD, antithyroid drugs for less than 3 months. Construction of the TCR library relied on RNA isolated from PBMCs. This same sample was also part of a study on T cells in Graves' hyperthyroidism and ophthalmopathy.

The sample here was peripheral blood mononuclear cells (PBMCs), taken at new diagnosis, from a patient treated with antithyroid drugs. The source of these receptors is a woman in her 40s with Graves disease.

This clonotype was seen at least ten times. The V call is TRBV2, the J call TRBJ2-2; D not certain. This CDR3 contains 15 residues. Trimming removed 7 bases at V and 2 bases at J, with 14 bases between. From germline, CDR1 is SNHLY and CDR2 FYNNEI. The CDR3 coding sequence is TGTGCCAGCACCTGGGCCCGAAGTAACACCGGGGAGCTGTTTTTT. Protein: CASTWARSNTGELFF.

This clonotype has just a few counts. Given a much more abundant clone one base away, this may be a read error. This chain connects TRBV28 to TRBJ2-1, with D possibly being TRBD1 or TRBD2 (6 bases each). The length of the CDR3 is 14 residues. Germline lookup yields CDR1 MDHEN and CDR2 SYDVKM. The CDR3 loop is CAGSLVGGNNEQFF. For the CDR3, the DNA is TGTGCCGGCAGTTTAGTCGGGGGCAACAATGAGCAGTTCTTC.

This clonotype was recorded a few times. The chain combines TRBV7-2 with TRBJ2-7; D is ambiguous. Germline assignment: CDR1 SGHTA and CDR2 FQGNSA. Trimming shortened V by 2 bases and J by 3 bases, and 26 bases separated the two germline ends. The CDR3 is made up of 19 amino acids. The CDR3: CASSLWAIEAIGGGYEQYF. CDR3 in DNA: TGTGCCAGCAGCTTATGGGCAATAGAGGCAATCGGTGGTGGCTACGAGCAGTACTTC.

V gene TRBV20-1 combines with J gene TRBJ1-3; D might be TRBD1 (6 bases). Trimming took 5 bases from V and 4 from J, leaving 12 bases between them. CDR3 size: 13 residues. CDR1 is DFQATT and CDR2 is SNEGSKA in the germline V gene (reference sequence). The CDR3 is CSAARGAGNTIYF. In DNA, the CDR3 is TGCAGTGCTGCGCGGGGGGCCGGAAACACCATATATTTT.

The CDR3: CASSVGQGAEKLFF. The CDR3 region has the DNA TGTGCCAGCAGCGTAGGACAGGGGGCCGAAAAACTGTTTTTT. The chain employs TRBV27 and TRBJ1-4; 11 bases align to TRBD1. CDR3 length: 14 amino acids. Germline CDR1 MNHEY, CDR2 SMNVEV (reference sequence). V lost 6 bases and J lost 8; bases outside the gene matches: 5. Full variable domain (remainder filled in from reference TRBV27 and TRBJ1-4): EAQVTQNPRYLITVTGKKLTVTCSQNMNHEYMSWYRQDPGLGLRQIYYSMNVEVTDKGDVPEGYKVSRKEKRNFPLILESPSPNQTSLYFCASSVGQGAEKLFFGSGTQLSVL.

The CDR3, as DNA: TGCAGTGCTACCAGGGGGCCGGGCACAGATACGCAGTATTTT. Protein: CSATRGPGTDTQYF. The gene calls are TRBV20-1 and TRBJ2-3; 8 positions match TRBD1. The CDR3 sequence is 14 residues long. V lost 4 bases, J lost 1 base, and 4 bases stayed unmatched. Germline assignment: CDR1 DFQATT and CDR2 SNEGSKA (reference sequence).

This clonotype was seen many times. The rearrangement uses TRBV7-3 and TRBJ2-1, with 7 positions matching TRBD1. The end of the DNA is better explained by TRBJ2-5, so the J call may be wrong. In germline, CDR1 is SGHTA, CDR2 FQGTGA. The CDR3 has 14 residues. The CDR3 loop reads CASRSGTDQETQYF. The CDR3 DNA is TGTGCCAGCAGGTCCGGGACAGACCAAGAGACCCAGTACTTC.

Many counts were recorded for this clonotype. V and J are TRBV5-1 and TRBJ1-1; 10 bases map to TRBD1. Trimming at V came to 0 bases and at J to 0 bases, leaving 11 bases not matched to a gene. CDR1 and CDR2 (germline): SGHRS, YFSETQ. CDR3 size: 19 residues. CDR3 sequence: CASSLAGTGDGGMNTEAFF. The CDR3 DNA reads as TGCGCCAGCAGCTTGGCCGGGACAGGGGATGGGGGGATGAACACTGAAGCTTTCTTT.

This rearrangement joins TRBV28 to TRBJ2-1; 7 bases align to TRBD2. In germline, CDR1 is MDHEN, CDR2 SYDVKM. J gave up 2 bases and V 6 bases, and 4 bases lay outside the gene matches. The CDR3 runs 14 residues. CDR3 loop: CASRSAGAYNEQFF. The CDR3 nucleotides read TGTGCCAGCAGATCGGCGGGAGCCTACAATGAGCAGTTCTTC. Complete variable domain (other parts from reference TRBV28 and TRBJ2-1): DVKVTQSSRYLVKRTGEKVFLECVQDMDHENMFWYRQDPGLGLRLIYFSYDVKMKEKGDIPEGYSVSREKKERFSLILESASTNQTSMYLCASRSAGAYNEQFFGPGTRLTVL.

At least ten counts were recorded for this clonotype. This sequence joins TRBV18 and TRBJ2-5; 12 bases map to TRBD2. CDR1 is KGHSH, CDR2 LQKENI, per germline. J gave up 3 bases and V 3 bases, and 2 bases lay outside the gene matches. The CDR3 loop spans 15 amino acids. CDR3 DNA sequence: TGTGCCAGCTCACCCAGGACTAGCGGGAAAGAGACCCAGTACTTC. Translating it yields CASSPRTSGKETQYF.

This clonotype was detected many times. The CDR3 region is CASSLRRLSTDTQYF. Here the CDR3 DNA reads TGTGCCAGCAGTTTAAGACGGCTTAGCACAGATACGCAGTATTTT. This chain links TRBV12-3 or TRBV12-4 with TRBJ2-3, with D unclear. V lost 2 bases and J 0 bases, leaving 9 bases between the germline ends. This CDR3 has 15 residues.

The chain links TRBV7-2 to TRBJ2-6; 7 bases line up with TRBD1. This CDR3 contains 19 residues. Germline values: CDR1 SGHTA, CDR2 FQGNSA. J gave up 0 bases and V 6 bases, and 14 bases lay outside the gene matches. CDR3 amino acids: CASRVGWRQGISGANVLTF. The CDR3 DNA reads TGTGCCAGCAGGGTCGGTTGGAGACAGGGCATCTCTGGGGCCAACGTCCTGACTTTC.

This clonotype appeared a few times. The junction departs from germline at one end; a sequencing error may be responsible. This rearrangement joins TRBV20-1 to TRBJ2-1, with TRBD2 matching 11 bases. The J call is uncertain, as TRBJ2-5 better fits the DNA end. Germline V gene data show CDR1 as DFQATT and CDR2 as SNEGSKA (reference sequence). The CDR3 is 20 amino acids. For the CDR3, the DNA is TGCAGTGCTGGAGATAATGTGAGGGCTAGCGGGAGGAAATCCCAAGAGACCCAGTACTTC. It encodes CSAGDNVRASGRKSQETQYF.

Notes on this clonotype: A much larger clone is a single base away; this may be a read error. V is TRBV5-1 and J is TRBJ2-2, with 8 bases aligning to TRBD1. CDR3 length: 15 residues. Germline V gene data show CDR1 as SGHRS and CDR2 as YFSETQ. CDR3 DNA: TGCGCCAGCAGCTTCCAGGGGGCGGCGGCCGGGGGGCTGTTTTTT. Translating gives CASSFQGAAAGGLFF.